This T cell receptor (beta chain) was sequenced in a study of T cells after posttransplantation cyclophosphamide. Findings of the study overall: TRB overlap between skin or GI tissue T cells and blood was limited. Recipient CMV seropositivity and CMV reactivation strongly tracked TRB clonality. Donor CD8+ memory clones often dominated recipient blood repertoires at later times.

Generated by immunoSEQ multiplex PCR, the TCRdb table keeps only in-frame clones and is missing some. The data contain about 19,000 clones, 70% to 85% of them singletons. The ends lost 5 bases at V and 7 bases at J; junction bases unmatched: 15. Per germline, CDR1 SGHTA and CDR2 FQGNSA. The CDR3 length is 17 residues. Busulfan-fludarabine conditioning, marrow transplant, and cyclophosphamide on days +3 and +4 were administered. Note on this clone: The antigen remains undetermined.

The specimen comprised PBMCs, sampled after an allogeneic stem cell transplant with post-transplant cyclophosphamide. The gene calls are TRBV7-2 and TRBJ1-2; TRBD1 aligns across 11 bases. The origin of this receptor is a male patient aged 25-45 years who received an allogeneic stem cell transplant from a related donor, was CMV-positive, and had acute GVHD only. Some of the T cells may derive from the graft donor. CDR3 amino acids: CASSGSGGTGGLSGYTF. CDR3 sequence (DNA): TGTGCCAGCAGCGGTAGTGGTGGGACAGGGGGTCTCAGTGGCTACACCTTC.